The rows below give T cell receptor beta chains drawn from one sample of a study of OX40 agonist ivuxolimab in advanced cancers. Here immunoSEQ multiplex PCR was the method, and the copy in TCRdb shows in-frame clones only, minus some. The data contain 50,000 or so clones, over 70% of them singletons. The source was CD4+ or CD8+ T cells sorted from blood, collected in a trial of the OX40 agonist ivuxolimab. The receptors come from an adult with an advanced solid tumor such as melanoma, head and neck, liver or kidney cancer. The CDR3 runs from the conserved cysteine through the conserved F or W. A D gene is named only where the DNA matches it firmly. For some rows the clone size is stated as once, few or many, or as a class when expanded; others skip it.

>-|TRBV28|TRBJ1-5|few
CASSEIRQSNQPQHF
TGTGCCAGCAGCGAAATTCGACAGAGCAATCAGCCCCAGCATTTT
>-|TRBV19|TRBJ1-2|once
CASSIEAYGYTF
TGTGCCAGTAGTATTGAGGCCTATGGCTACACCTTC
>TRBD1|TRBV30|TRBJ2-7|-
CAWSGEGGDEQYF
TGTGCCTGGAGCGGGGAAGGGGGCGACGAGCAGTACTTC
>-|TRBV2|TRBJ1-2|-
CASSIRNYGYTF
TGTGCCAGCAGTATCCGTAACTATGGCTACACCTTC
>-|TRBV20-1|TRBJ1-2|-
CSASNYGYTF
TGCAGTGCTAGTAACTATGGCTACACCTTC
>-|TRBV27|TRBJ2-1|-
CASSLLGSPVMYEQFF
TGTGCCAGCAGTTTATTGGGTAGCCCCGTCATGTATGAGCAGTTCTTC
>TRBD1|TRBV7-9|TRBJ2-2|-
CASSTTGATGELFF
TGTGCCAGCAGCACGACAGGGGCCACCGGGGAGCTGTTTTTT
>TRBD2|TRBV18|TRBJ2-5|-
CASSPRLAGTQETQYF
TGTGCCAGCTCACCAAGACTAGCGGGAACTCAAGAGACCCAGTACTTC
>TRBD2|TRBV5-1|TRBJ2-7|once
CASSPVAGGSYEQYF
TGCGCCAGCAGCCCGGTAGCGGGAGGCTCCTACGAGCAGTACTTC
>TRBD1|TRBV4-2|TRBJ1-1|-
CASSRGQQNTEAFF
TGTGCCAGCAGCCGGGGACAGCAGAACACTGAAGCTTTCTTT
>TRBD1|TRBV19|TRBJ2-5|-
CASSPRRDRGETQYF
TGTGCCAGTAGCCCTCGTAGGGACAGGGGCGAGACCCAGTACTTC
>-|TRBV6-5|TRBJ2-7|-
CASSYSWTPYEQYF
TGTGCCAGCAGTTACTCATGGACCCCCTACGAGCAGTACTTC
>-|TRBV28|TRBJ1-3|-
CASSLYVGEGSGNTIYF
TGTGCCAGCAGTTTATATGTCGGGGAAGGGTCTGGAAACACCATATATTTT
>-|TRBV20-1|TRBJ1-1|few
CSARLGTEAFF
TGCAGTGCTAGATTGGGAACTGAAGCTTTCTTT
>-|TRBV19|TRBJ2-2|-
CASSIGAGTNTGELFF
TGTGCCAGTAGTATTGGAGCAGGAACGAACACCGGGGAGCTGTTTTTT
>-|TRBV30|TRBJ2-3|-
CAWRLQGTDTQYF
TGTGCCTGGAGGTTACAGGGAACAGATACGCAGTATTTT
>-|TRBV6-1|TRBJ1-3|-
CASSEALAGTSGNTIYF
TGTGCCAGCAGTGAAGCGCTGGCAGGTACGTCTGGAAACACCATATATTTT
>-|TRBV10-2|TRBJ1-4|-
CASSEQATAEKLFF
TGCGCCAGCAGTGAACAGGCGACGGCCGAAAAACTGTTTTTT
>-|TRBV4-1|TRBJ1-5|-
CASSLDYLPGHISNQPQHF
TGCGCCAGCAGCCTGGACTACTTACCGGGACATATAAGCAATCAGCCCCAGCATTTT
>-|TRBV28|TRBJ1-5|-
CASSFSEGVSNQPQHF
TGTGCCAGCAGTTTCTCGGAAGGGGTCAGCAATCAGCCCCAGCATTTT
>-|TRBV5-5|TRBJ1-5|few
CASSHIWGNQPQHF
TGTGCCAGCAGCCACATTTGGGGAAATCAGCCCCAGCATTTT
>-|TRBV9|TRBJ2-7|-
CASSEAGDEQYF
TGTGCCAGCAGCGAGGCAGGGGACGAGCAGTACTTC
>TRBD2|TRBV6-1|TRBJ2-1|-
CASSEAHGWGGNEQFF
TGTGCCAGCAGTGAAGCGCATGGCTGGGGGGGCAATGAGCAGTTCTTC
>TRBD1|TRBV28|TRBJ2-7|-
CASSLLDRTGGFEQYF
TGTGCCAGCAGTTTATTAGATAGGACAGGGGGCTTCGAGCAGTACTTC
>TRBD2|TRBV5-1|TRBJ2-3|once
CASSFGLALTDTQYF
TGCGCCAGCAGCTTTGGACTAGCTTTGACAGATACGCAGTATTTT
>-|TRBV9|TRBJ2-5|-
CASSATTETQYF
TGTGCCAGCAGCGCGACCACGGAGACCCAGTACTTC
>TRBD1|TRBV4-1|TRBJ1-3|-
CASSLDRGAGNTIYF
TGCGCCAGCAGCCTGGACAGGGGGGCTGGAAACACCATATATTTT
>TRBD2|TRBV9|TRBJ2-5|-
CASSVGLAGGDRETQYF
TGTGCCAGCAGCGTAGGGCTAGCGGGAGGAGACAGGGAGACCCAGTACTTC
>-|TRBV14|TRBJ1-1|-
CASSALSGFTEAFF
TGTGCCAGCAGCGCGCTTTCGGGGTTCACTGAAGCTTTCTTT
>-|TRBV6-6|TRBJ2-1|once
CASSSASDISNEQFF
TGTGCCAGCAGTTCCGCCTCGGACATCTCAAATGAGCAGTTCTTC
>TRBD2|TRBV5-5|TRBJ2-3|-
CASSFRTSGGVRPDTQYF
TGTGCCAGCAGCTTCCGGACTAGCGGGGGCGTCCGTCCAGATACGCAGTATTTT